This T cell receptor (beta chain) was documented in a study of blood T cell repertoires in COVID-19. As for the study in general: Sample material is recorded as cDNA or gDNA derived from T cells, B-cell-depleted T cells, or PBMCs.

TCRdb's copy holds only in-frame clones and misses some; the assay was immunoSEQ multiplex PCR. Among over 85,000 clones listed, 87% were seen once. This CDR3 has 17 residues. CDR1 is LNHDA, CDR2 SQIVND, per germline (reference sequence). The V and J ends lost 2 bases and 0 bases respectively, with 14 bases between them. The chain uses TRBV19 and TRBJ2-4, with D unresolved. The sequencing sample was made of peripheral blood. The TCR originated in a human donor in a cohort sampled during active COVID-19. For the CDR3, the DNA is TGTGCCAGTAGTATAAATTCCTTCTCACTAGCCAAAAACATTCAGTACTTC. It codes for CASSINSFSLAKNIQYF.